This TCR beta chain emerged from a study of T-cell memory formation after mild COVID-19. Study summary: TCR clusters were largely donor specific.

Concerning this clonotype itself: No antigen is known for it.

The V and J ends lost 2 bases and 5 bases respectively, with 13 bases between them. The germline gives CDR1 SGHKS, CDR2 YYEKEE (reference sequence). The CDR3 length is 15 residues. TCRdb used MiXCR to reprocess the 5' RACE reads, holding one entry per CDR3 protein. Among 470,000 or so distinct CDR3 sequences listed, about a sixth were seen once. Study outcomes and limitations: Cross-reactive memory appears to have joined, as suggested by some responding clones showing up in pre-infection memory. The main location of contracting CD4+ clones was CM and EM, and that of contracting CD8+ clones was EMRA.

The J gene is TRBJ2-2, the V gene TRBV5-5, with D maybe TRBD1 (6 bases). What was sequenced was PBMCs or a T cell subset sorted from them (not recorded which). The receptor was derived from a man in his late teens or twenties who had mild COVID-19 (a few samples of this study predate the infection). Cell type and time point are not known. For the CDR3, the DNA is TGTGCCAGCAGCTTCGAAGGACAGTGGACCGGGGAGCTGTTTTTT. Residues: CASSFEGQWTGELFF.